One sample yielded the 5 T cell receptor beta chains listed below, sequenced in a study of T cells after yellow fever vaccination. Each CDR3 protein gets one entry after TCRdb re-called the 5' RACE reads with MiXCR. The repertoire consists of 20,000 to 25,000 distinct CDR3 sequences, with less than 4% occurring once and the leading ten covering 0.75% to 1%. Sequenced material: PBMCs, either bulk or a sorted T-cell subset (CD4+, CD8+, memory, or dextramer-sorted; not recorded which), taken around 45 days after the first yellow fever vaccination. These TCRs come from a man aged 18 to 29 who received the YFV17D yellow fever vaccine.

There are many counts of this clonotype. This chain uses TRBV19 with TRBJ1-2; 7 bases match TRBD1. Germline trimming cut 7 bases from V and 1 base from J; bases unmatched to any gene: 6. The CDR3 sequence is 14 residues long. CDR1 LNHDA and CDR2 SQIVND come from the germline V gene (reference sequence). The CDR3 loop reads CASIPTGLNYGYTF. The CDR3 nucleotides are TGTGCCAGTATTCCGACAGGGCTTAACTATGGCTACACCTTC.

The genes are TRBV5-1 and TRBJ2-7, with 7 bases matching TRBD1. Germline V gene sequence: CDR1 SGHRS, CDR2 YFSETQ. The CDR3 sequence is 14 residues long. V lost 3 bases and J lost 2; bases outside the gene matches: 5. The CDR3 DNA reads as TGCGCCAGCAGCTCCGGGACAGTGACCTACGAGCAGTACTTC. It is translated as CASSSGTVTYEQYF.

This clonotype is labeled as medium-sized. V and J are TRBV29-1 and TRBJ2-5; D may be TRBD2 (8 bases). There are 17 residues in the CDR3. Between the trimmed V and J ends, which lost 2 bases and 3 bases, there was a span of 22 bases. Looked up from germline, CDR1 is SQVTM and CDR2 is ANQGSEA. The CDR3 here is CSVELQGGLVMEETQYF. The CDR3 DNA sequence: TGCAGCGTTGAACTCCAGGGGGGACTAGTCATGGAAGAGACCCAGTACTTC.

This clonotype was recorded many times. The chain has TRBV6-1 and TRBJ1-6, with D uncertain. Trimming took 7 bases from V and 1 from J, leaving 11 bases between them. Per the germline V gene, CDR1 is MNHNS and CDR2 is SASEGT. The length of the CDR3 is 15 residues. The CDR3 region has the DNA TGTGCCAGCATTGAGGAGGTTTCCTATAATTCACCCCTCCACTTT. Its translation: CASIEEVSYNSPLHF.

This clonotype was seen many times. Here the CDR3 reads CSARDLGRARASTDTQYF. CDR3 in DNA: TGCAGTGCTAGAGATCTTGGGAGGGCGCGTGCTAGCACAGATACGCAGTATTTT. The V gene is TRBV20-1, the J gene TRBJ2-3; the match to TRBD2 covers 7 bases. The CDR3 runs to 18 residues. The V gene's germline CDR1 is DFQATT and CDR2 SNEGSKA (reference sequence). J lost 0 bases, V lost 0 bases, and 12 bases had no gene match.